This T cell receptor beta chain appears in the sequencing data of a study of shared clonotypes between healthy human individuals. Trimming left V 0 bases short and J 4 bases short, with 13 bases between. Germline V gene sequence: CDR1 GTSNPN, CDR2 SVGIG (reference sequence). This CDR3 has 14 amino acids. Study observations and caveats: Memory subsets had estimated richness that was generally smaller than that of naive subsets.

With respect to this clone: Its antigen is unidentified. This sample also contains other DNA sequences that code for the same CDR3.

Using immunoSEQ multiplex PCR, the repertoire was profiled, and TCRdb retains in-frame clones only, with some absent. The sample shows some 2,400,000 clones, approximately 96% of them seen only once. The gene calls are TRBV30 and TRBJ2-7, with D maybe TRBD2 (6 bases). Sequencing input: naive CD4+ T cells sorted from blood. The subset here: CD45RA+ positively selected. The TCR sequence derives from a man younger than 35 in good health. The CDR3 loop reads CAWSVNGGSYEQYF. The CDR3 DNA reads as TGTGCCTGGAGTGTAAACGGGGGTAGTTACGAGCAGTACTTC.